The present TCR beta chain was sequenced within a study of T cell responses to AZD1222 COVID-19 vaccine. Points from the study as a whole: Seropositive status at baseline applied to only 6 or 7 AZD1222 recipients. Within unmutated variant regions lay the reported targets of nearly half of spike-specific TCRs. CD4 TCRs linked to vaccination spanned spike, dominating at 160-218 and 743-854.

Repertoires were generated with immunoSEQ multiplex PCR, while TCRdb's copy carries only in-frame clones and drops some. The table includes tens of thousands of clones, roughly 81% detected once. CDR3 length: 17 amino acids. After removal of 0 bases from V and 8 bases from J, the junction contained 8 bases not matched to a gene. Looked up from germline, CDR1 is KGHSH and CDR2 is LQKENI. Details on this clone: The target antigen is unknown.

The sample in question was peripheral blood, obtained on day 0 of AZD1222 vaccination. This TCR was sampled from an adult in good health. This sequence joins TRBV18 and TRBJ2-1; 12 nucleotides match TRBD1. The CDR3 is CASSPPKPGQGAHEQFF. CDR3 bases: TGTGCCAGCTCACCACCCAAACCGGGACAGGGGGCCCATGAGCAGTTCTTC.